This passage covers 3 T cell receptor beta chains from one sample sequenced in a study of T cells in Graves' hyperthyroidism and ophthalmopathy. There were TCR beta CDR3 regions amplified from RNA transcripts. TCR CDR3 regions were first amplified by RT-PCR with HTBI primers. TCRdb called the multiplex PCR reads again in MiXCR, with one record for every CDR3 protein. The sample contains under 300,000 distinct CDR3 sequences, roughly 15% of which appear only once. The sequenced sample consisted of blood. The source is a woman in her thirties or forties with Graves' hyperthyroidism.

Concerning this clonotype: Compared with germline, one end of the junction differs, possibly owing to a read error. The rearrangement links TRBV3-1 to TRBJ2-6, with D unclear. The CDR3 is 13 amino acids. Per germline, CDR1 LGHDT and CDR2 YNNKEL (reference sequence). This CDR3 is CTSEVAGANVLTF. As DNA, the CDR3 is TGTACCAGTGAGGTAGCTGGGGCCAACGTCCTGACTTTC. The entire variable domain, with the rest obtained from reference TRBV3-1 and TRBJ2-6, is as follows: DTAVSQTPKYLVTQMGNDKSIKCEQNLGHDTMYWYKQDSKKFLKIMFSYNNKELIINETVPNRFSPKSPDKAHLNLHINSLELGDSAVYFCTSEVAGANVLTFGAGSRLTVL.

This clonotype was recorded many times. The chain joins TRBV5-6 to TRBJ1-1; unclear D gene. Trimming took off 1 base at V and 1 base at J, with 8 bases between the two ends. Per the germline V gene, CDR1 is SGHDT and CDR2 is YYEEEE. This CDR3 is 14 amino acids long. The CDR3 loop is CASSLPHENTEAFF. In nucleotides, the CDR3 is TGTGCCAGCAGCTTGCCCCATGAGAACACTGAAGCTTTCTTT.

This clonotype was picked up many times. The rearrangement links TRBV10-3 to TRBJ1-2; D not certain. The CDR3 is made up of 14 amino acids. Germline V lookup: CDR1 ENHRY, CDR2 SYGVKD. V was pared by 2 bases and J by 6 bases, with 13 bases between. The DNA of the CDR3 is TGTGCCATCAGTGAGAGCAAGGAAGGAAATGGCTACACCTTC. Its translation: CAISESKEGNGYTF.